One T cell receptor beta chain is described in this entry. What it binds is not known. All the patients suffered relapse after autologous stem cell transplantation, and brentuximab vedotin exposure differed. Best responses were complete response, partial response or progressive disease. Repertoires were generated with immunoSEQ multiplex PCR, while TCRdb's copy carries only in-frame clones and drops some. The table lists 20,000 to 30,000 clones, about 82% of them singletons. The V end lost 0 bases, the J end lost 1 base, and 9 bases lay between the germline ends. CDR1 and CDR2 from the germline V gene are SGHRS and YFSETQ. The CDR3 sequence is 15 residues long. This sample is part of a study of PD-1 blockade in classical Hodgkin lymphoma. The wider study: Patients received nivolumab 3 mg/kg intravenously every 2 weeks. Regarding the study as a whole: Prior to therapy, complete responders displayed diversity much like that of newly diagnosed patients.

The TCR sequence derives from a human donor with classical Hodgkin lymphoma. V and J are TRBV5-1 and TRBJ2-3; unclear D gene. The sample here was peripheral blood mononuclear cells (PBMCs), taken before the second cycle of nivolumab. The CDR3 bases are TGCGCCAGCAGCTTGGCCTCGGTAGGCACAGATACGCAGTATTTT. Translation gives CASSLASVGTDTQYF.